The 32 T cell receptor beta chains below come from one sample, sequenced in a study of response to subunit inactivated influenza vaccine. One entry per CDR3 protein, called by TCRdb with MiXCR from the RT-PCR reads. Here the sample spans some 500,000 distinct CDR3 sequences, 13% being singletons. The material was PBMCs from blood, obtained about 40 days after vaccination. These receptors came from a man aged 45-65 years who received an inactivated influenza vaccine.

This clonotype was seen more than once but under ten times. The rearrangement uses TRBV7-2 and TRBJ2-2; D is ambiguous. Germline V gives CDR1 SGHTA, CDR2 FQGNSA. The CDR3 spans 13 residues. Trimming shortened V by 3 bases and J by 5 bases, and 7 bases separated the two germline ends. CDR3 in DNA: TGTGCCAGCAGCTTTCAGCTAACCGGGGAGCTGTTTTTT. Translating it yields CASSFQLTGELFF.

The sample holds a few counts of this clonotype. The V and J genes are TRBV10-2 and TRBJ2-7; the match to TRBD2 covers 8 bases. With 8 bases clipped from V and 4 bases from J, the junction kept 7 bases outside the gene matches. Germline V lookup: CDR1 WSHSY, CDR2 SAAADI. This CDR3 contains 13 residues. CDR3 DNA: TGCGCCAGCGGATCGGGGGGGCCATACGAGCAGTACTTC. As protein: CASGSGGPYEQYF.

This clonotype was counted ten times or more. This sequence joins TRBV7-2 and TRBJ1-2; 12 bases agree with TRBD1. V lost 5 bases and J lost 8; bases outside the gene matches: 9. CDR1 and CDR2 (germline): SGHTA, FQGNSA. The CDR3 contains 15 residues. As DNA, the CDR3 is TGTGCCAGCAGCCCTCAAACGGGACAGGGGGCGGGCTACACCTTC. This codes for CASSPQTGQGAGYTF.

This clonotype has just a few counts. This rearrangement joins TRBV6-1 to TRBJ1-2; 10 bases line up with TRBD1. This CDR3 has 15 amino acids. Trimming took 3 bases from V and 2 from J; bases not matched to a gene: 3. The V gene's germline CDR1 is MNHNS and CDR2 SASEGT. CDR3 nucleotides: TGTGCCAGCAGTGACAGGGACAGGGGAAACTATGGCTACACCTTC. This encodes CASSDRDRGNYGYTF.

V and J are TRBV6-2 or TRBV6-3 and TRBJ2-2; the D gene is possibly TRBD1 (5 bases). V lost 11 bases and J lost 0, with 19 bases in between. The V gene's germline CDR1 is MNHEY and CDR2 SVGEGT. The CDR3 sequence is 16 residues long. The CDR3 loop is CACSFYRLPNTGELFF. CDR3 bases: TGTGCCTGTTCCTTCTACAGGCTTCCGAACACCGGGGAGCTGTTTTTT.

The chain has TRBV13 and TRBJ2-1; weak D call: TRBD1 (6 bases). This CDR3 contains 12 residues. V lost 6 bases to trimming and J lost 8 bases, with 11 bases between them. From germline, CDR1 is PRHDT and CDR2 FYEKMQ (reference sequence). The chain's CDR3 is CASRHTGHEQFF. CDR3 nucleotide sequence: TGTGCCAGCAGGCATACAGGGCATGAGCAGTTCTTC. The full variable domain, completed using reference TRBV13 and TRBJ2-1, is AAGVIQSPRHLIKEKRETATLKCYPIPRHDTVYWYQQGPGQDPQFLISFYEKMQSDKGSIPDRFSAQQFSDYHSELNMSSLELGDSALYFCASRHTGHEQFFGPGTRLTVL.

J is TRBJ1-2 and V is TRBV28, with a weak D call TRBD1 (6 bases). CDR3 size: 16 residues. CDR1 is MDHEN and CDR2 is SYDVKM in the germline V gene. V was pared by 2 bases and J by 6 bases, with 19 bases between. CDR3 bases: TGTGCCAGCAGTTTAGAGCCAGGGGCACGACCCCATGGCTACACCTTC. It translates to CASSLEPGARPHGYTF.

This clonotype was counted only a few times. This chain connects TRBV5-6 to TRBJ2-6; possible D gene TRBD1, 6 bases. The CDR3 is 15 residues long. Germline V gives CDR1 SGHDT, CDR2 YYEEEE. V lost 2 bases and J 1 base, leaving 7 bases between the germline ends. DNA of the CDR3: TGTGCCAGCAGCTTTACAGGGTCTGGGGCCAACGTCCTGACTTTC. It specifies CASSFTGSGANVLTF.

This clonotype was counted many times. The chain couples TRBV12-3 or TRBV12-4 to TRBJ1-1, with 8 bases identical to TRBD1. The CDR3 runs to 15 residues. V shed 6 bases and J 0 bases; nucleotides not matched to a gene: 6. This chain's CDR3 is CASSLDRVMNTEAFF. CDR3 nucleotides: TGTGCCAGCAGCTTGGACAGGGTTATGAACACTGAAGCTTTCTTT.

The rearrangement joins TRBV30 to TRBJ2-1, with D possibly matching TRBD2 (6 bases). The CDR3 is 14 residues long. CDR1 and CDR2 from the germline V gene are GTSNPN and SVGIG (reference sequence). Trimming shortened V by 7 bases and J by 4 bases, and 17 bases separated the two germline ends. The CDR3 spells CALYPGLHYNEQFF. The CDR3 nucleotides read TGTGCCTTGTATCCGGGACTTCATTACAATGAGCAGTTCTTC.

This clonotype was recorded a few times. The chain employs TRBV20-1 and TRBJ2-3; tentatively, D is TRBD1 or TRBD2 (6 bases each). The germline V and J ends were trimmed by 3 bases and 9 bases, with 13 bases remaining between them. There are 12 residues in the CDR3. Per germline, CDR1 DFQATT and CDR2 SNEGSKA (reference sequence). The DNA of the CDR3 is TGCAGTGCTAGCGGGGGCCCTCGAACGCAGTATTTT. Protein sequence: CSASGGPRTQYF.

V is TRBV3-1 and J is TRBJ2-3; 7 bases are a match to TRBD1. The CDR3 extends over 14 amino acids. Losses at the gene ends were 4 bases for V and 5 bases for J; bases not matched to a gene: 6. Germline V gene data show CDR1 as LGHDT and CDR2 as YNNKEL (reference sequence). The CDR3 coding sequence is TGTGCCAGCAGCCGACAGGGTATAGGAGATACGCAGTATTTT. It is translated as CASSRQGIGDTQYF.

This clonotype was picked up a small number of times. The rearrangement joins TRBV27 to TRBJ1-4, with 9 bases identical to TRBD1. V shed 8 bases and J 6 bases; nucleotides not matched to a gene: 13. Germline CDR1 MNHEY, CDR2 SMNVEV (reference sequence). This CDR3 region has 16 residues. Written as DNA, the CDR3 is TGTGCCAGCTCGAGGGGCTACAGGGGGCGGGATGAAAAACTGTTTTTT. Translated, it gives CASSRGYRGRDEKLFF.

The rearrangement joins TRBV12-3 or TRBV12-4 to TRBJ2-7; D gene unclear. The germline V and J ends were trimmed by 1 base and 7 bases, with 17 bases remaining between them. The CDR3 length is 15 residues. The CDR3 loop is CASSLVTVSYEEQYF. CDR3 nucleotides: TGTGCCAGCAGTTTAGTTACGGTGTCCTACGAGGAGCAGTACTTC.

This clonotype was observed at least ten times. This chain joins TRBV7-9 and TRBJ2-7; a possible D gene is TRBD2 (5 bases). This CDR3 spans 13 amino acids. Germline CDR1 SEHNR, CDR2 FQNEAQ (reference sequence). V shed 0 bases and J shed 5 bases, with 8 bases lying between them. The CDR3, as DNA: TGTGCCAGCAGCTTAGCGGGGAGCCACGAGCAGTACTTC. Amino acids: CASSLAGSHEQYF.

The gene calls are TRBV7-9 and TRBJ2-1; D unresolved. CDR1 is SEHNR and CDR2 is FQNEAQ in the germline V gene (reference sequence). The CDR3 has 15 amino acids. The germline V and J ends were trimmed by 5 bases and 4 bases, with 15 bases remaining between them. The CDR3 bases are TGTGCCAGCAGCCCCTTAGGTATACAGTACAATGAGCAGTTCTTC. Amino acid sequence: CASSPLGIQYNEQFF.

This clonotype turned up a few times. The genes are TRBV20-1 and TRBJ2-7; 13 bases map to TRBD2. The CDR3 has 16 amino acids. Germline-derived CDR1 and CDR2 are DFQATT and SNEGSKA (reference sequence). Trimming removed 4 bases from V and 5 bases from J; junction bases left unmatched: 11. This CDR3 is CSATTGLAGDNNEQYF. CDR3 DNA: TGCAGTGCTACCACTGGACTAGCGGGAGATAATAACGAGCAGTACTTC.

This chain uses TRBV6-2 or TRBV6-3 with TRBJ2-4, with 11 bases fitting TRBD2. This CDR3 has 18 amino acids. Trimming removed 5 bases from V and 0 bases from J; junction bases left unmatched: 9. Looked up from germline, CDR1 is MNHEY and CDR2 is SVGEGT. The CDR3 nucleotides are TGTGCCAGCAGTCCGACTAGCGGGATGTTCCTAGCCAAAAACATTCAGTACTTC. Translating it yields CASSPTSGMFLAKNIQYF.

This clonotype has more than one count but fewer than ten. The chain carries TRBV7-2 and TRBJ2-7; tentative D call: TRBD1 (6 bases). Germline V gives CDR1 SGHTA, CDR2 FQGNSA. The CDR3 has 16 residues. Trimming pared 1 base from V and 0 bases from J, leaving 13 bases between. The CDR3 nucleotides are TGTGCCAGCAGCTTAGATGGGGGCGCTAGCTCCTACGAGCAGTACTTC. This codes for CASSLDGGASSYEQYF.

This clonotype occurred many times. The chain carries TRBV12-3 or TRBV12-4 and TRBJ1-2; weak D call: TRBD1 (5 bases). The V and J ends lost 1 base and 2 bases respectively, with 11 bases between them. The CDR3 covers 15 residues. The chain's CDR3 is CASSLGLRENYGYTF. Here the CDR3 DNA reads TGTGCCAGCAGTTTAGGGCTCAGGGAGAACTATGGCTACACCTTC.

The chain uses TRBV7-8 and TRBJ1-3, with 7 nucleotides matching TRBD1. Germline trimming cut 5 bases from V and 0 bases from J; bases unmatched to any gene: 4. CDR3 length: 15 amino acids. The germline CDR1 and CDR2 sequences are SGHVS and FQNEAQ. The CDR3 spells CASSPGTASGNTIYF. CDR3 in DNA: TGTGCCAGCAGCCCCGGGACAGCCTCTGGAAACACCATATATTTT.

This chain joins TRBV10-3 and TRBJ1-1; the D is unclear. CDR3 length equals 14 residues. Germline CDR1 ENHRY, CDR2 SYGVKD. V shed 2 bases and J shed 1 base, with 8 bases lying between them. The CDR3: CAISEKTGNTEAFF. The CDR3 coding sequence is TGTGCCATCAGTGAGAAGACGGGGAACACTGAAGCTTTCTTT.

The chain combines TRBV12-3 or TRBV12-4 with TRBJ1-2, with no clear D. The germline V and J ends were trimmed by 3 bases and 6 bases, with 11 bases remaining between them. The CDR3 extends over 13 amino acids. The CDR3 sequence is CASSFTPQDGYTF. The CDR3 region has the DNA TGTGCCAGCAGTTTTACTCCGCAGGATGGCTACACCTTC.

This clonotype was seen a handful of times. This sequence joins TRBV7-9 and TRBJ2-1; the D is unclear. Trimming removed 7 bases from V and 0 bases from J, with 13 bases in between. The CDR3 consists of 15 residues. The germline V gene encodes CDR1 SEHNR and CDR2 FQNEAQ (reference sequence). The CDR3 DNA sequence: TGTGCCAGCACTGGTGACTCTAGCTCCTACAATGAGCAGTTCTTC. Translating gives CASTGDSSSYNEQFF. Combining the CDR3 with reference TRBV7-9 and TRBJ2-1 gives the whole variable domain DTGVSQNPRHKITKRGQNVTFRCDPISEHNRLYWYRQTLGQGPEFLTYFQNEAQLEKSRLLSDRFSAERPKGSFSTLEIQRTEQGDSAMYLCASTGDSSSYNEQFFGPGTRLTVL.

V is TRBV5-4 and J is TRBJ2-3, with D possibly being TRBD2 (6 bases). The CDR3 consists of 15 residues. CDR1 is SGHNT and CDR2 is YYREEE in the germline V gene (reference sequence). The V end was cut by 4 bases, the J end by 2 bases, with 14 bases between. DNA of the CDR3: TGTGCCAGCAGCCGTATAGCGGAAAACACAGATACGCAGTATTTT. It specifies CASSRIAENTDTQYF.

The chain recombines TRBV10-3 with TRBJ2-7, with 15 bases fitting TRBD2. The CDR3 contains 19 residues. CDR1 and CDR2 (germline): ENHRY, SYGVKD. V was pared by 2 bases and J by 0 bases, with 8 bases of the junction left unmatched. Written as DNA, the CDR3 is TGTGCCATCAGTGAGCCGGGACTAGCGGGAGGCCAGAGCTCCTACGAGCAGTACTTC. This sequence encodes CAISEPGLAGGQSSYEQYF.

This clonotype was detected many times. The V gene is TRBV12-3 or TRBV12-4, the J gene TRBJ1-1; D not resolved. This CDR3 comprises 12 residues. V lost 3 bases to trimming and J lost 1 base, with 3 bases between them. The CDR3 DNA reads TGTGCCAGCAGTTTTGGGAACACTGAAGCTTTCTTT. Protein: CASSFGNTEAFF.

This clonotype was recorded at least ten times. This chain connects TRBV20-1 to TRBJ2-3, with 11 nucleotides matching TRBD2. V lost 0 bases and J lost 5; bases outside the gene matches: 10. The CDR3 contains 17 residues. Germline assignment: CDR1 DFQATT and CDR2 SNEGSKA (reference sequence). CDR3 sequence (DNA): TGCAGTGCTAGAGATGTGCTAGCGGGAGGAGGGAGAGATACGCAGTATTTT. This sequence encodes CSARDVLAGGGRDTQYF.

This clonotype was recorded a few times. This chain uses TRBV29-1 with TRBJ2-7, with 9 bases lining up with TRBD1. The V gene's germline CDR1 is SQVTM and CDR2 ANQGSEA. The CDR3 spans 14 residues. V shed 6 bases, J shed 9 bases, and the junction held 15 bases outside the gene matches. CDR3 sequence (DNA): TGCAGCGTCGCCCGACCGGGACAGGGTTTTGGGCAGTACTTC. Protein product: CSVARPGQGFGQYF.

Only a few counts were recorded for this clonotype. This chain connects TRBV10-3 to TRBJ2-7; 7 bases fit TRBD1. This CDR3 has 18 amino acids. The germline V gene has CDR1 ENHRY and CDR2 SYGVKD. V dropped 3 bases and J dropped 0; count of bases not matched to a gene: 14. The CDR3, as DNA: TGTGCCATCAGTGACGTGGACAGGAAGAAGCCCTTCTCCTACGAGCAGTACTTC. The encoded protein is CAISDVDRKKPFSYEQYF.

This CDR3 reads CASSYSSGKGEKLFF. As DNA, the CDR3 is TGTGCCAGCAGTTACAGCTCAGGGAAGGGTGAAAAACTGTTTTTT. The chain couples TRBV6-5 to TRBJ1-4, with D possibly matching TRBD1 (5 bases). Germline V lookup: CDR1 MNHEY, CDR2 SVGAGI. The CDR3 length is 15 residues. V was trimmed by 2 bases and J by 7 bases, leaving 14 bases between them.

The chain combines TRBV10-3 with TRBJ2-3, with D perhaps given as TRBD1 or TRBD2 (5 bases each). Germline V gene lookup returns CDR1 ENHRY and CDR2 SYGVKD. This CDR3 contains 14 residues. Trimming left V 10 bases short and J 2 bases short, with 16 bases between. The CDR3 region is CATGGTLITDTQYF. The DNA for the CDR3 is TGTGCCACGGGTGGGACGCTTATCACAGATACGCAGTATTTT.